This is a list of T cell receptor beta chains from one sample in a study of vaccination and CD4 T cells after COVID-19. TCRdb fed the PCR reads into MiXCR, producing one record per CDR3 protein. The sample includes under 7,000 distinct CDR3 sequences, more than 15% seen only once; the top ten take 20% to 25%. Their target antigens are unknown. The sample taken for sequencing was CD4+ T cells from blood, cultured in vitro. The receptors were gathered from a human donor who had recovered from COVID-19. Both conserved end residues are part of each CDR3. The D gene is left open where the match is weak. A row's size may be missing; if present it is once, few, many or a size class.

cdr3_aa cdr3_nt v_call clone_size d_call j_call
CASRENPGGEPGNTIYF TGTGCCAGCAGGGAAAATCCAGGAGGGGAACCTGGAAACACCATATATTTT TRBV28 . . TRBJ1-3
CASYLSRGKSSYEQYF TGTGCCAGCTATCTATCCAGGGGAAAGTCCTCCTACGAGCAGTACTTC TRBV6-4 . . TRBJ2-7
CASSERTPGQGALDTQYF TGCGCCAGCAGTGAAAGAACCCCGGGACAGGGGGCTTTAGATACGCAGTATTTT TRBV10-1 few TRBD1 TRBJ2-3
CASSERARNQPQHF TGTGCCAGCAGTGAAAGGGCCCGCAATCAGCCCCAGCATTTT TRBV2 . . TRBJ1-5
CSARASGSTDTQYF TGCAGTGCTAGAGCCTCAGGAAGCACAGATACGCAGTATTTT TRBV20-1 medium-sized . TRBJ2-3
CASTQAGTGNTIYF TGTGCCAGCACCCAAGCAGGGACTGGAAACACCATATATTTT TRBV6-2/TRBV6-3 large . TRBJ1-3
CASTTQWTPQTDNEQFF TGTGCCAGCACCACCCAATGGACGCCCCAAACCGACAATGAGCAGTTCTTC TRBV27 few . TRBJ2-1
CSARDRAGGPYEQFF TGCAGTGCTAGAGATAGAGCGGGGGGGCCCTATGAGCAGTTCTTC TRBV20-1 medium-sized TRBD2 TRBJ2-1
CASSLTGGVNTEAFF TGTGCCAGCAGTTTAACAGGGGGCGTGAACACTGAAGCTTTCTTT TRBV12-3/TRBV12-4 few TRBD1 TRBJ1-1
CASSPGTGLIEAFF TGTGCCAGCAGCCCGGGGACAGGACTGATCGAAGCTTTCTTT TRBV7-2 . TRBD1 TRBJ1-1
CSARQGSNQPQHF TGCAGTGCTAGGCAGGGAAGCAATCAGCCCCAGCATTTT TRBV20-1 medium-sized . TRBJ1-5
CASSSAGPYNEQFF TGTGCCAGCAGTTCAGCGGGTCCGTACAATGAGCAGTTCTTC TRBV28 . . TRBJ2-1
CASSLTKGETQYF TGTGCCAGCAGCTTAACGAAAGGAGAGACCCAGTACTTC TRBV7-2 . . TRBJ2-5
CASSGPGVNTEAFF TGCGCCAGCAGCGGGCCTGGGGTGAACACTGAAGCTTTCTTT TRBV5-1 . . TRBJ1-1
CASSLPKFHNEQFF TGTGCCAGTAGTCTCCCGAAATTCCACAATGAGCAGTTCTTC TRBV19 once . TRBJ2-1
CASKMTGLSYEQYF TGTGCCAGCAAAATGACAGGTCTCTCCTACGAGCAGTACTTC TRBV6-1 . . TRBJ2-7
CASSVSVRAPAGRRGTDTQYF TGTGCCAGCAGCGTATCGGTCCGGGCTCCAGCGGGACGGCGGGGCACAGATACGCAGTATTTT TRBV9 . TRBD2 TRBJ2-3
CASSSFDYEQYF TGTGCCAGCAGTTCTTTTGACTACGAGCAGTACTTC TRBV12-3/TRBV12-4 . . TRBJ2-7
CASSPRGTSNDEQFF TGTGCCAGCAGTCCTAGAGGGACTAGTAACGATGAGCAGTTCTTC TRBV12-3/TRBV12-4 . TRBD2 TRBJ2-1
CASSLPGAQETQYF TGTGCCAGCAGCTTACCCGGGGCCCAAGAGACCCAGTACTTC TRBV7-8 . . TRBJ2-5
CASSSSGDGLYTDTQYF TGTGCCAGCAGTTCTAGTGGGGACGGGCTTTACACAGATACGCAGTATTTT TRBV6-5 . . TRBJ2-3
CASSLGQGVTYEQYF TGTGCCAGCAGTTTAGGGCAGGGGGTAACCTACGAGCAGTACTTC TRBV27 . TRBD1 TRBJ2-7
CASSEPRVRGYNEQFF TGTGCCAGCAGTGAACCCCGGGTCCGGGGTTACAATGAGCAGTTCTTC TRBV2 . . TRBJ2-1
CASSSFLAGGPGQETQYF TGCGCCAGCAGCTCCTTCCTAGCGGGAGGGCCGGGGCAAGAGACCCAGTACTTC TRBV5-1 . TRBD2 TRBJ2-5
CAWKWSGLTDTQYF TGTGCCTGGAAGTGGTCGGGACTCACAGATACGCAGTATTTT TRBV30 . . TRBJ2-3
CASSLGRPEYSYTF TGTGCCAGCAGTTTAGGGCGACCTGAATATAGCTACACCTTC TRBV28 . . TRBJ1-2
CSAVLVLNTEAFF TGCAGTGCCGTGTTGGTTCTGAACACTGAAGCTTTCTTT TRBV20-1 . . TRBJ1-1
CASSYGGGRAYEQYF TGTGCCAGCAGTTACGGGGGCGGGAGGGCCTACGAGCAGTACTTC TRBV6-5 . TRBD2 TRBJ2-7
CAWSRETQYF TGTGCCTGGAGTCGTGAGACCCAGTACTTC TRBV30 . . TRBJ2-5
CASSIDREVEAFF TGTGCCAGTAGTATAGATCGAGAGGTTGAAGCTTTCTTT TRBV19 few . TRBJ1-1
CASSSPVGKDYGYTF TGTGCCAGCAGCTCCCCGGTCGGGAAGGACTATGGCTACACCTTC TRBV11-2 . . TRBJ1-2
CASRGIGDSPLHF TGTGCCAGCAGGGGTATCGGGGATTCACCCCTCCACTTT TRBV6-1 medium-sized . TRBJ1-6
CASSAGTSGGLGGETQYF TGTGCCAGCAGCGCCGGGACTAGCGGGGGATTAGGGGGGGAGACCCAGTACTTC TRBV7-9 few TRBD2 TRBJ2-5
CASRGEGNYGYTF TGTGCCAGCAGGGGGGAAGGGAACTATGGCTACACCTTC TRBV2 . . TRBJ1-2
CSARNFRQVLPKAFF TGCAGTGCTAGAAACTTTCGACAGGTCCTTCCCAAAGCTTTCTTT TRBV20-1 medium-sized . TRBJ1-1
CASSFWTAEGAGELFF TGTGCCAGCAGCTTCTGGACTGCGGAGGGAGCGGGGGAGCTGTTTTTT TRBV12-3/TRBV12-4 . . TRBJ2-2
CASSLGRQGGETQYF TGTGCCAGCAGCTTGGGGAGACAGGGTGGGGAGACCCAGTACTTC TRBV5-6 once TRBD1 TRBJ2-5
CASSQERGSSYEQYF TGTGCCAGCAGCCAAGAACGAGGGAGCTCCTACGAGCAGTACTTC TRBV4-2 . . TRBJ2-7
CASSQSNAQGLAKNIQYF TGCGCCAGCAGTCAATCGAACGCCCAGGGTCTAGCCAAAAACATTCAGTACTTC TRBV23-1 . . TRBJ2-4
CSAGKGEDGTDTQYF TGCAGTGCTGGAAAAGGGGAGGATGGCACAGATACGCAGTATTTT TRBV20-1 . . TRBJ2-3
CASSFGIGAPLHF TGTGCCAGCAGCTTCGGTATAGGGGCACCCCTCCACTTT TRBV7-9 . . TRBJ1-6
CASSLDGRGIDEQYF TGCGCCAGCAGCTTGGACGGCAGGGGCATCGACGAGCAGTACTTC TRBV5-1 . . TRBJ2-7
CASSPSGTSSQETQYF TGTGCCAGTAGTCCGTCCGGGACTAGCAGCCAAGAGACCCAGTACTTC TRBV19 . TRBD2 TRBJ2-5
CSAGGGINQPQHF TGCAGTGCTGGTGGGGGAATTAATCAGCCCCAGCATTTT TRBV20-1 medium-sized . TRBJ1-5